The present T cell receptor (beta chain) was sequenced within a study of CD8+CD57+ T cells in acquired aplastic anemia. Study details: The average for DNA from sorted CD4+ and CD8+ cells was around 3.4 ug.

Germline CDR1 is SGDLS and CDR2 is YYNGEE. Trimming cost V 0 bases and J 1 base, with 8 bases left between them. This CDR3 has 15 residues. Profiling that covered TCR beta VDJ and CDR3 relied on genomic DNA as its template. TCRdb itself ran the reads through MiXCR, one entry per CDR3 protein. The sample consists of some 210,000 distinct CDR3 sequences, over 55% of them appearing once. Whole-study results and caveats: Patients and controls were found to share approximately 31 CD8+ CDR3 sequences.

Comment on this clonotype: Its antigen is currently unknown.

The TCR originated in a human donor in good health. The gene calls are TRBV9 and TRBJ1-5; D remains ambiguous. Sequencing used sorted CD4+, CD8+, or CD8+CD57+ T cells (not recorded which) from PBMCs. Here the CDR3 reads CASSVGGRSNQPQHF. DNA of the CDR3: TGTGCCAGCAGCGTAGGAGGAAGGAGCAATCAGCCCCAGCATTTT.